This T cell receptor beta chain was documented in a study of Graves' ophthalmopathy and Graves' hyperthyroidism. The authors amplified TCR beta CDR3 regions, and they did so from RNA transcripts for repertoire sequencing. First-round RT-PCR used HTBI primers; second-round multiplex PCR followed. A single record per CDR3 protein comes from TCRdb applying MiXCR to the multiplex PCR reads. Here the sample spans 400,000 to 450,000 distinct CDR3 sequences, around 21% being singletons. Only a few counts were recorded for this clonotype. The sample was peripheral blood. The receptor was isolated from a woman aged 18-29 years with stable Graves' hyperthyroidism.

CDR3 protein: CASSLGHKETQYF. The CDR3 DNA follows: TGTGCCAGCAGTCTAGGGCATAAAGAGACCCAGTACTTC. V gene TRBV6-1 combines with J gene TRBJ2-5; D gene unclear. Germline V lookup: CDR1 MNHNS, CDR2 SASEGT. This CDR3 has 13 amino acids. V was cut by 5 bases and J by 3 bases, with 10 bases left in between.